This T cell receptor (beta chain) stems from a study of control samples from healthy donors and cancer patients. The method was immunoSEQ multiplex PCR; TCRdb's version includes in-frame clones alone and lacks a portion of them. Of some 140,000 clones listed, 85% to 95% were seen once; the top ten hold over 12%. Sequenced input: PBMCs. This sequence originates from a man aged 55-75 years with colorectal cancer.

As DNA, the CDR3 is TGTGCCAGCTCGGCGCGGGGGAGCACAGATACGCAGTATTTT. This gives the protein CASSARGSTDTQYF. This chain links TRBV7-2 with TRBJ2-3; 7 positions match TRBD2. The germline V gene has CDR1 SGHTA and CDR2 FQGNSA. V lost 8 bases to trimming and J lost 0 bases; unmatched junction nucleotides: 5. The CDR3 is 14 amino acids.